This T cell receptor beta chain comes out of a study of shared clonotypes between healthy human individuals (dated by TCRdb to between 2020 and 2021). Context from the whole study: Two women and a few men aged 18 to 49 years were included in the cohort. For each donor, CD4 naive and CD4 memory were each given three plates, CD8 naive was given two plates, and CD8 memory was given one plate. To estimate repertoire size and how much clonotypes are shared between individuals, the study performed deep sequencing of blood TCR repertoires from about five healthy adults. To increase sequencing depth and limit assay-specific biases, different laboratories used diverse techniques to prepare libraries and sequence TCR repertoires. Per donor, leukapheresis produced somewhere between about 0.94 and 10 billion PBMCs.

As concerns this clone: Its recognized antigen is unknown. No clone much larger than this one lies a single base away; base qualities are absent.

What the work shows at the level of the full study, not this receptor alone: Rarefaction of sorted-subset datasets indicated incomplete sequencing despite the large sequencing depth. Sampling was restricted to blood, and TCR repertoires in tissue are likely to differ from TCR repertoires in blood. Pairwise subsampling led to the expectation that sequencing depth would affect the degree of clonotype sharing among donors. Estimated clonotype richness was generally larger for naive than for memory subsets. The small number of donors limited the genetic and exposure-history diversity represented. Higher generation probabilities were observed for clonotypes shared by all four sorted-subset donors than for non-shared clonotypes. Sharing across a few donors was observed for about 5% of naive CD4, over 3% of naive CD8, 2% to 2.5% of memory CD4, and around 0.44% of memory CD8 clonotypes.

V lost 5 bases and J lost 4 bases; the stretch between them is 14 bases long. As encoded in the germline V gene (reference sequence), CDR1 is MNHNY while CDR2 is SVGAGI. The CDR3, cysteine through phenylalanine, is 14 amino acids long. Of all the DNA, just the CDR3 is kept, 42 bases in frame from base 1. TCR CDR3 regions were amplified from genomic DNA by multiplex PCR using the deep immunoSEQ assay. Genomic DNA extracted from each cell subset was distributed evenly over all wells of several immunoSEQ 96-well plates, and each plate served as one replicate. Each replicate PCR for sorted subsets received roughly 200 ng genomic DNA, equal to roughly 30,000 T cell genomes. Purified libraries were measured with a Qubit 3.0 fluorometer, size-checked on a Bioanalyzer 2100, and measured again with the KAPA Library Quantification kit. A separate single-read 150-cycle Illumina NextSeq 550 flow cell was used to sequence each immunoSEQ 96-well plate. The authors processed their data as follows. Because only junctional sequences without quality scores were contained in the immunoSEQ output, filtering matching that applied to full-length reads could not be performed. Sequences were annotated with PyIR, a Python wrapper for IgBLAST v1.9, and V/J genes and CDR3 were assigned using IMGT germline references. Reads with weak V/J assignments (E-value above 1e-6), missing CDR3, stop codons, out-of-frame junctions, or ambiguous translated residues were removed. V3J clonotypes were defined by identical inferred V gene, J gene, and CDR3 amino acid sequence. The percentage overlap between two repertoires was calculated by dividing the number of shared unique clonotypes by the size of the smaller repertoire. RTK rarefaction, the Chao1 estimator, and Recon v2.1 estimates of unobserved clonotypes were used to assess repertoire richness. Generation probabilities were computed with OLGA for all TCRbeta clonotypes obtained by the gDNA method from several donors. Not all clones reach the TCRdb copy of this immuneACCESS table, which keeps in-frame sequences only. Checked studies attribute under half of the gap to unresolved V genes and leave the rest unexplained. V, J and clone size reflect that table, while D and trimming were determined from the DNA. The sample table records roughly 2,000,000 clones; approximately 94% of these occur just once. The ten largest clones capture under 1.5% of the sample.

CD8 naive samples were obtained by positive selection for CCR7 among CD45RO-negative cells, yielding a CD45RA+CCR7+ population from which TemRA cells were excluded. Healthy HIV-negative adults with no recently reported acute infections or vaccinations were included as donors. Only Caucasian adults living in Nashville, Tennessee, USA were represented among the donors. Blood was obtained by leukapheresis, after which PBMCs were separated by Ficoll-Histopaque density gradient centrifugation and cryopreserved in liquid nitrogen vapor phase. Purity and quantity of every magnetically sorted T cell population were checked by analytical flow cytometry. Each sorted fraction had its genomic DNA isolated and then quantified by UV absorbance on a Nanodrop 2000c.

Sequences were obtained from naive CD8+ T cells sorted from blood. According to the study, the label for this sample's cell subset or site signals: CD45RA+CCR7+. This TCR came from a man aged 18 to 30 in good health. Here the chain combines TRBV6-6 and TRBJ1-1, with TRBD1 tentatively as D gene (5 bases match). The encoded CDR3 is CASSRGDRVTEAFF. The nucleotide sequence reads TGTGCCAGCAGTCGGGGGGACCGAGTCACTGAAGCTTTCTTT.